This T cell receptor (beta chain) comes out of a study of CD8+ T cells in alopecia areata. About the research overall: It was oral tofacitinib, at 5 to 10 mg twice daily, that treated patients received.

Study-level points and caveats: The study also sequences resident alphabeta T cells of normal skin in scalp samples.

Following RNA extraction, reverse transcription yielded cDNA that acted as the sequencing template. Produced via immunoSEQ multiplex PCR; TCRdb's table is partial and in-frame only. The sample includes more than 110,000 clones, roughly 82% of them seen just once. The treatment: oral pan-JAK inhibitor, 5-10 mg twice daily. Sampling of alopecia areata patients yielded lesional scalp punch biopsies as well as peripheral blood. Worth noting for this clone: Its cognate antigen is unknown.

The sequenced sample was CD8+ T cells sorted from blood, obtained at week 4, from a patient treated with tofacitinib. This clonotype was sampled from a human donor with alopecia areata.

The chain's CDR3 is CASSDQLAGASTDTQYF. The CDR3 nucleotides are TGTGCCAGCAGCGATCAACTAGCGGGGGCTAGCACAGATACGCAGTATTTT. The chain combines TRBV7-8 with TRBJ2-3; TRBD2 aligns across 11 bases. V lost 5 bases to trimming and J lost 0 bases; unmatched junction nucleotides: 7. This CDR3 spans 17 amino acids. Germline CDR1 SGHVS, CDR2 FQNEAQ.